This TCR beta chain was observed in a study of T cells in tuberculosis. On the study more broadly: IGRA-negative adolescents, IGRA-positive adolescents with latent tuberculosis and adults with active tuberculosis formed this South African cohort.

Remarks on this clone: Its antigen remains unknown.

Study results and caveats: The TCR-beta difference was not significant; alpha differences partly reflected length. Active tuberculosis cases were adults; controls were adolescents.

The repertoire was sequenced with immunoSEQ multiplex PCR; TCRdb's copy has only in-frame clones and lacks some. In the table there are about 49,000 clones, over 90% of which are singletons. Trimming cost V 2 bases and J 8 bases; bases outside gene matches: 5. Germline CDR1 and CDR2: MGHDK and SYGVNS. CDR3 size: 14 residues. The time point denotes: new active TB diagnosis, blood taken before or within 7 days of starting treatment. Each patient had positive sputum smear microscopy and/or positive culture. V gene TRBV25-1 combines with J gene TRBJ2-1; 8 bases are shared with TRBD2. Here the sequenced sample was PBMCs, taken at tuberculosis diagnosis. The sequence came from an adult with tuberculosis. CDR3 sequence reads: CASSENTGGYEQFF. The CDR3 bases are TGTGCCAGCAGTGAAAACACGGGAGGGTATGAGCAGTTCTTC.